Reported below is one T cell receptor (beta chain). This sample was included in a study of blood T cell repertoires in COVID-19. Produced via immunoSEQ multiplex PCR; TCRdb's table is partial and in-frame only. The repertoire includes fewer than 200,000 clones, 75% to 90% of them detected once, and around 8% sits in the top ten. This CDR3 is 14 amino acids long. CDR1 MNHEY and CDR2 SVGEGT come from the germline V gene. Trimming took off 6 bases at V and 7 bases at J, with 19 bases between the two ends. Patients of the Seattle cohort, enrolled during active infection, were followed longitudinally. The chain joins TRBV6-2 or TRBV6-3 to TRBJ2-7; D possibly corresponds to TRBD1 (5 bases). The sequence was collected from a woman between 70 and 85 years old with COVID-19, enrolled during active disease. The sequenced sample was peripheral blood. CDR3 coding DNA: TGTGCCAGCAGCCCCCCAGGGTCGGAGAGGGAGCAGTACTTC. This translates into CASSPPGSEREQYF.